The clone carrying this T cell receptor (beta chain) was observed at least ten times. HTBI primers from iRepertoire and Arm-PCR of CDR3 regions yielded the TCR beta libraries. MiXCR, applied by TCRdb to the multiplex PCR reads, yields one record per CDR3 protein. The sample records roughly 560,000 distinct CDR3 sequences, about 16% being singletons. V lost 4 bases and J 3 bases, leaving 12 bases between the germline ends. Germline CDR1 is ENHRY and CDR2 is SYGVKD. This CDR3 is 14 amino acids long. The data are from a study of regulatory T cells in long-lasting Graves disease. Study information: The study enrolled newly diagnosed Graves' patients on antithyroid drugs under 3 months.

Time point here: newly diagnosed GD, antithyroid drugs for less than 3 months. The authors made the TCR library using RNA they extracted from PBMCs. These sequences were also reported in another study, on T cells in Graves' hyperthyroidism and ophthalmopathy. As reported in that work: Each patient was aged 18 to 65 and had newly diagnosed hyperthyroidism of under 2 months' duration. The HTBI set primed first-round TCR CDR3 RT-PCR.

This chain connects TRBV10-3 to TRBJ1-1; possibly TRBD1 for D (5 bases). The sequencing here drew on peripheral blood mononuclear cells (PBMCs), taken at new diagnosis, from a patient treated with antithyroid drugs. The clonotype was recovered from a woman aged 40-65 years with Graves disease. This chain's CDR3 is CAISVQGEDTEAFF. CDR3 nucleotide sequence: TGTGCCATCAGTGTCCAGGGAGAAGACACTGAAGCTTTCTTT.